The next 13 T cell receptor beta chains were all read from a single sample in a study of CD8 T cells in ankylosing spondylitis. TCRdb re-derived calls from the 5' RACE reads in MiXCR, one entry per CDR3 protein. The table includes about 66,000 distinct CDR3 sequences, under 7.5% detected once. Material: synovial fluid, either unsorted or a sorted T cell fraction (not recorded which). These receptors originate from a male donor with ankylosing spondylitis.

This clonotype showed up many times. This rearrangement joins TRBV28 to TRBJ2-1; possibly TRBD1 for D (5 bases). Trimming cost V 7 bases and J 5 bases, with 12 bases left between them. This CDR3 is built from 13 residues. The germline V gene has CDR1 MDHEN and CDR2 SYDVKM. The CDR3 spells CASTETVDNEQFF. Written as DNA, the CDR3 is TGTGCCAGCACGGAGACAGTAGACAATGAGCAGTTCTTC.

CDR3 protein: CASSQVGSGANVLTF. Here the CDR3 DNA reads TGCGCCAGCAGCCAAGTAGGCTCTGGGGCCAACGTCCTGACTTTC. The chain uses TRBV4-3 and TRBJ2-6, with D uncertain. Germline values: CDR1 LGHNA, CDR2 YSLEER. The V end was cut by 1 base, the J end by 0 bases, with 4 bases between. This CDR3 is built from 15 residues.

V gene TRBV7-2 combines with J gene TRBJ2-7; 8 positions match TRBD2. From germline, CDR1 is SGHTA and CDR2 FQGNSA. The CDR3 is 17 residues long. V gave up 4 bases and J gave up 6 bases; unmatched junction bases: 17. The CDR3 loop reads CASSSVAGLWGVGEQYF. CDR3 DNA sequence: TGTGCCAGCAGCTCCGTAGCGGGGCTATGGGGGGTTGGCGAGCAGTACTTC. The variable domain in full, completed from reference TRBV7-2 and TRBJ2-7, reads GAGVSQSPSNKVTEKGKDVELRCDPISGHTALYWYRQSLGQGLEFLIYFQGNSAPDKSGLPSDRFSAERTGGSVSTLTIQRTQQEDSAVYLCASSSVAGLWGVGEQYFGPGTRLTVT.

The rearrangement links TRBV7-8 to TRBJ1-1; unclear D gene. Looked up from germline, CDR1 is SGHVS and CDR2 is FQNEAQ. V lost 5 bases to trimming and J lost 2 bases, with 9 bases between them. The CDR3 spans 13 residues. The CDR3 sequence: CASSLLGNTEAFF. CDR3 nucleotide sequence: TGTGCCAGCAGCCTTTTAGGTAACACTGAAGCTTTCTTT.

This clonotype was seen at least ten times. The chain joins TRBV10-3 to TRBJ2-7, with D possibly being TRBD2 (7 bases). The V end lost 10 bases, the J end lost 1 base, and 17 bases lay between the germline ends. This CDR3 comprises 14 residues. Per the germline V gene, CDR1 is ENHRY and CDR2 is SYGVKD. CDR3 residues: CATGAGDLSYEQYF. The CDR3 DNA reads TGTGCCACGGGGGCGGGAGATCTATCCTACGAGCAGTACTTC.

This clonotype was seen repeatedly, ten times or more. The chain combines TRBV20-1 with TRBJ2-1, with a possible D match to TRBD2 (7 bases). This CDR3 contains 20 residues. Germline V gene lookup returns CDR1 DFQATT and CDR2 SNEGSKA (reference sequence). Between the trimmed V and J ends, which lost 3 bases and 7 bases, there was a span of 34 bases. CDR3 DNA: TGCAGTGCTAGTATTTTCGGAGTTAGGGAGGGGGTGTATGGATTAAATGAGCAGTTCTTC. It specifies CSASIFGVREGVYGLNEQFF.

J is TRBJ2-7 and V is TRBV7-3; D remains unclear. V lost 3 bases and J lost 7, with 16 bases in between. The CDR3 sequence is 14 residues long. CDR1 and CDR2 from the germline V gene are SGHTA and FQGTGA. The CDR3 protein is CASSFPGPGQEQYF. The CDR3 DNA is TGTGCCAGCAGCTTCCCGGGTCCCGGCCAGGAGCAGTACTTC.

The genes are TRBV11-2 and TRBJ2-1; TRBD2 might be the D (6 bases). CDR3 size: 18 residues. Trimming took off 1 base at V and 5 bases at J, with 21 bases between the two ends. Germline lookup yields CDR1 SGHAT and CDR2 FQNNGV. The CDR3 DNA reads TGTGCCAGCAGCTTAGTGTTTTCGGGGGAGTCTCTCGACAATGAGCAGTTCTTC. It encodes CASSLVFSGESLDNEQFF.

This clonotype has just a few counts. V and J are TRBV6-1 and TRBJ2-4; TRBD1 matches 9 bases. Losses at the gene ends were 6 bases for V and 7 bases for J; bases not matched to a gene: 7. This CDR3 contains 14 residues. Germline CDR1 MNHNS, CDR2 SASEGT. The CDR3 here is CASSRDRAWNIQYF. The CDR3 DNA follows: TGTGCCAGCAGCCGGGACAGGGCGTGGAACATTCAGTACTTC.

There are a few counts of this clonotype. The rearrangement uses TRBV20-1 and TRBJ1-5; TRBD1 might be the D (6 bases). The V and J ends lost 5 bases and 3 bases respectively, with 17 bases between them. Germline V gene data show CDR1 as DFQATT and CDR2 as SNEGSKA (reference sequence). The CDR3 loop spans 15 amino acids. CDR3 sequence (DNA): TGCAGTGCTGCAGATGTAGGGACACTCAATCAGCCCCAGCATTTT. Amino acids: CSAADVGTLNQPQHF.

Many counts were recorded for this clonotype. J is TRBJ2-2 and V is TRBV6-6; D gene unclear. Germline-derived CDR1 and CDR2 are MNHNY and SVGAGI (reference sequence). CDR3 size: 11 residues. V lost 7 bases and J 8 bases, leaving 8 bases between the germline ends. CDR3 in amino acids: CASTILGELFF. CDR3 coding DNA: TGTGCCAGCACGATTCTAGGGGAGCTGTTTTTT.

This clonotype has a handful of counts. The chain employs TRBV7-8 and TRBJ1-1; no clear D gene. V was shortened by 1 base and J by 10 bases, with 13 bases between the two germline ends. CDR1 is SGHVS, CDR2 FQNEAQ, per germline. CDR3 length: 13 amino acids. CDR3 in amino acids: CASSLEWVVGAFF. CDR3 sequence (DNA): TGTGCCAGCAGCTTAGAGTGGGTGGTTGGAGCTTTCTTT.

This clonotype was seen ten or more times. DNA for the CDR3: TGTGCTAGTGGTTTGCCATCAGGCTCTGGGGAGCTGTTTTTT. Amino acids: CASGLPSGSGELFF. The V gene is TRBV12-5, the J gene TRBJ2-2; D is unresolved. V gave up 2 bases and J gave up 8 bases, with 12 bases separating them. Per germline, CDR1 LGHNT and CDR2 FRNRAP. CDR3 length: 14 residues.